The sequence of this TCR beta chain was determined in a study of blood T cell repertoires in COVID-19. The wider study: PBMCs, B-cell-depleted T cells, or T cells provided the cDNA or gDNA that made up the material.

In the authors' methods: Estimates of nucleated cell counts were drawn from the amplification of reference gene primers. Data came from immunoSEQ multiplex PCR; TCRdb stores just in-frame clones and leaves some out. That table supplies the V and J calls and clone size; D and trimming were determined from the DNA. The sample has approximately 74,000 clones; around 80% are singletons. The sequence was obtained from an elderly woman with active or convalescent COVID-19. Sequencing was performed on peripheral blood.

Here the CDR3 reads CASSLDRNTEAFF. CDR3 sequence (DNA): TGTGCCAGCAGCTTAGACAGGAACACTGAAGCTTTCTTT. J is TRBJ1-1 and V is TRBV13, with no clear D. The V gene's germline CDR1 is PRHDT and CDR2 FYEKMQ (reference sequence). The length of the CDR3 is 13 residues. V was cut by 1 base and J by 1 base, with 4 bases left in between.